The 32 T cell receptor beta chains listed next were all sequenced from one sample in a study of identical twins (TCRdb year 2016). Libraries were built with 5' RACE. The run used an Illumina HiSeq 2000. TCRdb reanalyzed the raw reads on its own, using fastp at Q25 for trimming and MiXCR for clone calling, and kept in-frame beta chains. One record per CDR3 amino acid sequence lists the most common genes and DNA. In all, the sample holds 200,000 to 250,000 distinct CDR3 sequences, and roughly 12% of those were seen once. 4% of the sample is taken by the ten largest. These data were also reused for a study on yellow fever vaccine responses in identical twins.

What was sequenced was memory (CD45RO+) T cells sorted from blood. What this sample's cell subset or site label stands for: CD45RO+ enriched T cells. The receptors come from a woman under 30 in good health.

The table lists this clonotype with a few counts. This chain joins TRBV15 and TRBJ1-2; D is unclear. The CDR3 sequence is 15 residues long. The V gene lost 1 base and the J gene lost 2 bases, with 11 bases spanning the gap. The germline gives CDR1 LNHNV, CDR2 YYDKDF (reference sequence). This chain's CDR3 is CATSRVNLDNYGYTF. As DNA, the CDR3 is TGTGCCACCAGCAGAGTGAATTTGGACAACTATGGCTACACCTTC.

In this sample, this clonotype turned up many times. The chain uses TRBV28 and TRBJ2-5, with 8 bases aligning to TRBD1. V lost 6 bases and J lost 5; bases outside the gene matches: 8. The CDR3 extends over 14 amino acids. Germline V gives CDR1 MDHEN, CDR2 SYDVKM. The CDR3 DNA sequence: TGTGCCAGCAGATCCACAGGGGGGATGGAGACCCAGTACTTC. Encoded protein: CASRSTGGMETQYF.

The CDR3 reads CAICLGFMRSSDYNEQFF. Here the CDR3 DNA reads TGTGCCATCTGTTTAGGTTTCATGCGCAGCTCGGATTACAATGAGCAGTTCTTC. The chain has TRBV2 and TRBJ2-1, with D hard to call. Germline V gene sequence: CDR1 SNHLY, CDR2 FYNNEI. The CDR3 spans 18 residues. The germline V and J ends were trimmed by 10 bases and 4 bases, with 29 bases remaining between them.

The rearrangement uses TRBV6-5 and TRBJ2-5; 14 nucleotides agree with TRBD2. CDR1 and CDR2 (germline): MNHEY, SVGAGI. The CDR3 spans 17 residues. The V and J ends lost 0 bases and 3 bases, in that order; junction bases with no gene match: 3. This CDR3 reads CASSYSGLAGVKETQYF. The CDR3 DNA follows: TGTGCCAGCAGTTACTCGGGACTAGCGGGAGTAAAAGAGACCCAGTACTTC.

This clonotype was detected a few times. This rearrangement joins TRBV6-1 to TRBJ2-5, with D possibly being TRBD2 (6 bases). The CDR3 contains 15 residues. Trimming pared 1 base from V and 0 bases from J, leaving 9 bases between. Germline loops: CDR1 MNHNS, CDR2 SASEGT. CDR3 loop: CASSEGAGHQETQYF. CDR3 bases: TGTGCCAGCAGTGAAGGGGCGGGACACCAAGAGACCCAGTACTTC.

Ten or more counts support this clonotype. This sequence joins TRBV28 and TRBJ2-2; 14 nucleotides agree with TRBD2. Trimming removed 7 bases from V and 4 bases from J; junction bases left unmatched: 5. CDR3 length: 16 residues. The germline V gene encodes CDR1 MDHEN and CDR2 SYDVKM. The CDR3 region has the DNA TGTGCCAGCATAGGACTAGCGGGAGGAGGCACCGGGGAGCTGTTTTTT. Its translation: CASIGLAGGGTGELFF.

The rearrangement links TRBV6-2 or TRBV6-3 to TRBJ2-5; D possibly corresponds to TRBD2 (6 bases). CDR3 length: 18 amino acids. Trimming took off 8 bases at V and 1 base at J, with 26 bases between the two ends. Germline assignment: CDR1 MNHEY and CDR2 SVGEGT. Here the CDR3 reads CASGRKGKSSLAQETQYF. The CDR3 DNA follows: TGTGCCAGCGGGAGGAAGGGGAAATCCTCCCTAGCCCAAGAGACCCAGTACTTC.

This clonotype was seen a few times. This sequence joins TRBV27 and TRBJ1-1; D remains unclear. The CDR3 totals 14 residues. Looked up from germline, CDR1 is MNHEY and CDR2 is SMNVEV (reference sequence). The V and J ends lost 2 bases and 4 bases respectively, with 11 bases between them. CDR3 sequence reads: CASSLRDPSTEAFF. In nucleotides, the CDR3 is TGTGCCAGCAGTTTAAGGGATCCTTCCACTGAAGCTTTCTTT.

The rearrangement joins TRBV19 to TRBJ1-5, with 7 nucleotides matching TRBD1. CDR1 is LNHDA and CDR2 is SQIVND in the germline V gene (reference sequence). The CDR3 is 15 amino acids. With V trimmed by 4 bases and J by 2 bases, 5 bases remained unmatched. CDR3 DNA sequence: TGTGCCAGTAGTAGGACAGGAGTTGGCAATCAGCCCCAGCATTTT. Protein product: CASSRTGVGNQPQHF.

This clonotype was found many times. The gene calls are TRBV12-3 or TRBV12-4 and TRBJ2-6, with D possibly called TRBD1 or TRBD2 (5 bases each). Trimming removed 4 bases from V and 2 bases from J, with 15 bases in between. The CDR3 is 17 amino acids. The CDR3 here is CASSSLGRGAGANVLTF. As DNA, the CDR3 is TGTGCCAGCAGTTCCCTGGGAAGGGGAGCTGGGGCCAACGTCCTGACTTTC.

Only a few counts were recorded for this clonotype. V is TRBV5-4 and J is TRBJ2-5; D may be TRBD1 or TRBD2 (5 bases each). Trimming stripped 1 base from V and 5 bases from J, with 9 bases between. Germline assignment: CDR1 SGHNT and CDR2 YYREEE (reference sequence). The CDR3 extends over 13 amino acids. CDR3 amino acids: CASSLLGVETQYF. The CDR3 bases are TGTGCCAGCAGCTTGTTGGGGGTGGAGACCCAGTACTTC.

This clonotype showed up just a few times. This rearrangement joins TRBV9 to TRBJ2-7; D possibly corresponds to TRBD1 (7 bases). V was shortened by 0 bases and J by 2 bases, with 18 bases between the two germline ends. This CDR3 spans 17 amino acids. The germline gives CDR1 SGDLS, CDR2 YYNGEE. The DNA of the CDR3 is TGTGCCAGCAGCGTAGCGGGGGTGGGACAGCCGGCCTACGAGCAGTACTTC. Translation gives CASSVAGVGQPAYEQYF.

This chain uses TRBV6-2 or TRBV6-3 with TRBJ1-1, with a possible D match to TRBD1 (6 bases). This CDR3 is 14 amino acids long. The V end was cut by 7 bases, the J end by 3 bases, with 15 bases between. The germline V gene encodes CDR1 MNHEY and CDR2 SVGEGT. CDR3 coding DNA: TGTGCCAGCACCTGGGGGGGCGGTTACACTGAAGCTTTCTTT. Protein: CASTWGGGYTEAFF.

The chain recombines TRBV10-3 with TRBJ2-3; D not resolved. V was shortened by 1 base and J by 0 bases, with 5 bases between the two germline ends. Germline-derived CDR1 and CDR2 are ENHRY and SYGVKD. CDR3 length: 14 residues. The CDR3 protein is CAISEWASTDTQYF. The CDR3 coding sequence is TGTGCCATCAGTGAGTGGGCTAGCACAGATACGCAGTATTTT.

V usage is TRBV5-1 and J usage is TRBJ1-3; TRBD1 matches 8 bases. Trimming removed 4 bases from V and 4 bases from J; junction bases left unmatched: 7. CDR3 length: 15 amino acids. Per the germline V gene, CDR1 is SGHRS and CDR2 is YFSETQ. This CDR3 is CASSPRTGLGNTIYF. CDR3 nucleotide sequence: TGCGCCAGCAGCCCGCGGACAGGGCTGGGAAACACCATATATTTT. Based on the CDR3 plus reference TRBV5-1 and TRBJ1-3, the full variable domain is KAGVTQTPRYLIKTRGQQVTLSCSPISGHRSVSWYQQTPGQGLQFLFEYFSETQRNKGNFPGRFSGRQFSNSRSEMNVSTLELGDSALYLCASSPRTGLGNTIYFGEGSWLTVV.

This clonotype was seen at least ten times. The chain is built from TRBV5-1 and TRBJ2-7, with D possibly matching TRBD1 (5 bases). The ends were cut back, 0 bases at V and 0 bases at J, with 19 bases in the middle. This CDR3 comprises 18 residues. Germline V gives CDR1 SGHRS, CDR2 YFSETQ. CDR3: CASSLDKGQGKISYEQYF. CDR3 DNA: TGCGCCAGCAGCTTGGACAAGGGCCAGGGCAAGATCTCCTACGAGCAGTACTTC.

This clonotype was detected a few times. The V and J genes are TRBV18 and TRBJ2-1; D may be TRBD1 (6 bases). Germline V gene data show CDR1 as KGHSH and CDR2 as LQKENI. The CDR3 consists of 13 residues. V lost 6 bases and J lost 5, with 11 bases in between. CDR3 sequence reads: CASSQQGNNEQFF. The CDR3 DNA follows: TGTGCCAGCTCCCAACAGGGTAACAATGAGCAGTTCTTC.

This clonotype was recorded only once. The chain is built from TRBV15 and TRBJ2-1; possible D gene TRBD2, 5 bases. CDR1 LNHNV and CDR2 YYDKDF come from the germline V gene (reference sequence). The CDR3 covers 18 residues. V lost 1 base and J 0 bases, leaving 16 bases between the germline ends. Here the CDR3 reads CATSRVARPASSYNEQFF. CDR3 DNA sequence: TGTGCCACCAGCAGAGTAGCGCGGCCCGCGAGCTCCTACAATGAGCAGTTCTTC.

This clonotype occurred a few times. The chain recombines TRBV10-3 with TRBJ1-2; D gene unclear. CDR3 length: 13 amino acids. Germline CDR1 and CDR2: ENHRY and SYGVKD. The V gene lost 4 bases and the J gene lost 5 bases, with 11 bases spanning the gap. CDR3 region: CAISAERSYGYTF. CDR3 nucleotides: TGTGCCATCAGTGCTGAACGGAGTTATGGCTACACCTTC.

This clonotype was picked up a small number of times. The chain employs TRBV15 and TRBJ1-6, with TRBD1 as a possible D gene (5 bases). Germline CDR1 reads LNHNV; CDR2 reads YYDKDF (reference sequence). V dropped 2 bases and J dropped 4 bases, with 9 bases sitting between them. This CDR3 is built from 15 residues. CDR3 DNA: TGTGCCACCAGCAGAACGACAGTTTATAATTCACCCCTCCACTTT. Protein: CATSRTTVYNSPLHF.

This chain joins TRBV20-1 and TRBJ2-5; TRBD2 aligns across 11 bases. Germline CDR1 reads DFQATT; CDR2 reads SNEGSKA (reference sequence). The CDR3 spans 16 residues. Unmatched junction bases numbered 14, after V lost 3 bases and J lost 8 bases. The CDR3 coding sequence is TGCAGTGCTAGCCCCACTAGCGGGGGCTACAAGAACACCCAGTACTTC. It encodes CSASPTSGGYKNTQYF.

This clonotype has just a few counts. The rearrangement links TRBV6-1 to TRBJ2-1; 7 positions match TRBD1. CDR1 is MNHNS and CDR2 is SASEGT in the germline V gene. This CDR3 comprises 14 residues. J gave up 9 bases and V 6 bases, and 11 bases lay outside the gene matches. CDR3 sequence (DNA): TGTGCCAGCAGCCGAGTCACAGGGGCCGGTGAGCAGTTCTTC. Residues: CASSRVTGAGEQFF.

The rearrangement uses TRBV28 and TRBJ1-5; 9 bases fit TRBD1. This CDR3 contains 18 residues. Germline V gene sequence: CDR1 MDHEN, CDR2 SYDVKM. Trimming cost V 7 bases and J 4 bases; bases outside gene matches: 17. CDR3 sequence reads: CASNTLYWTGDRNQPQHF. The CDR3 DNA reads as TGTGCCAGCAACACTCTCTATTGGACAGGGGACCGTAATCAGCCCCAGCATTTT.

This chain uses TRBV7-2 with TRBJ2-7; 15 bases align to TRBD2. The germline gives CDR1 SGHTA, CDR2 FQGNSA. The CDR3 has 16 amino acids. Trimming cost V 5 bases and J 4 bases; bases outside gene matches: 6. The CDR3 DNA follows: TGTGCCAGCAGCGCAGGACTAGCGGGAGGGTTGTACGAGCAGTACTTC. Protein sequence: CASSAGLAGGLYEQYF. Looking up the rest from reference TRBV7-2 and TRBJ2-7 gives the full variable domain: GAGVSQSPSNKVTEKGKDVELRCDPISGHTALYWYRQSLGQGLEFLIYFQGNSAPDKSGLPSDRFSAERTGGSVSTLTIQRTQQEDSAVYLCASSAGLAGGLYEQYFGPGTRLTVT.

This clonotype was detected only a few times. The chain is built from TRBV4-2 and TRBJ1-2; the D gene is possibly TRBD1 (6 bases). Germline V CDR1 and CDR2: LGHNA, YNFKEQ. V was pared by 0 bases and J by 6 bases, with 14 bases between. The CDR3 has 15 residues. CDR3 region: CASSQDEGVGDGYTF. CDR3 nucleotides: TGTGCCAGCAGCCAAGATGAGGGGGTTGGGGATGGCTACACCTTC.

This clonotype was counted only a few times. The chain couples TRBV2 to TRBJ2-5; 9 positions agree with TRBD1. The germline V gene encodes CDR1 SNHLY and CDR2 FYNNEI. V shed 2 bases and J 5 bases; nucleotides not matched to a gene: 6. The CDR3 length is 15 residues. The CDR3 DNA is TGTGCCAGCAGTGAAACAGGGGGCGTGAGGGAGACCCAGTACTTC. Protein: CASSETGGVRETQYF.

The chain uses TRBV11-3 and TRBJ1-5; D gene unclear. The length of the CDR3 is 14 residues. The germline V gene has CDR1 SGHNT and CDR2 YENEEA. Trimming removed 0 bases at V and 2 bases at J, with 5 bases between. CDR3 loop: CASSLDRRNQPQHF. The CDR3 nucleotides are TGTGCCAGCAGCTTAGACCGACGCAATCAGCCCCAGCATTTT.

J is TRBJ1-4 and V is TRBV7-2; no firm D call. V shed 4 bases and J shed 8 bases, with 17 bases lying between them. CDR3 length equals 15 residues. Looked up from germline, CDR1 is SGHTA and CDR2 is FQGNSA. The CDR3 reads CASSSGSSTWEKLFF. The CDR3 nucleotides read TGTGCCAGCAGCTCTGGGTCGAGTACTTGGGAAAAACTGTTTTTT. Full variable domain (rest looked up from reference TRBV7-2 and TRBJ1-4): GAGVSQSPSNKVTEKGKDVELRCDPISGHTALYWYRQSLGQGLEFLIYFQGNSAPDKSGLPSDRFSAERTGGSVSTLTIQRTQQEDSAVYLCASSSGSSTWEKLFFGSGTQLSVL.

The chain joins TRBV24-1 to TRBJ1-1; 8 nucleotides align to TRBD1. The CDR3 is 15 residues long. In germline, CDR1 is KGHDR, CDR2 SFDVKD. With 4 bases clipped from V and 1 base from J, the junction kept 4 bases outside the gene matches. The CDR3: CATSDSGTGNTEAFF. The CDR3 nucleotides read TGTGCCACCAGTGACTCTGGGACAGGGAACACTGAAGCTTTCTTT.

This clonotype was counted many times. The chain links TRBV2 to TRBJ2-3; TRBD2 matches 10 bases. This CDR3 has 15 residues. Per the germline V gene, CDR1 is SNHLY and CDR2 is FYNNEI. After removal of 4 bases from V and 3 bases from J, the junction contained 4 bases not matched to a gene. The CDR3 protein is CASSALAGKTDTQYF. The CDR3 nucleotides are TGTGCCAGCAGTGCACTAGCGGGGAAAACAGATACGCAGTATTTT.

This clonotype was counted many times. The chain uses TRBV21-1 and TRBJ1-4; the table's D call TRBD1 went unverified against the DNA. TRBV21-1 is described as a pseudogene. The CDR3 sequence is 15 residues long. CDR3 sequence (DNA): TGTGCCAGCAGGGGGGACAGGGGGCGCGGTGAAAAACTGTTTTTT. Its translation is CASRGDRGRGEKLFF.

The gene calls are TRBV6-2 or TRBV6-3 and TRBJ2-7; the match to TRBD2 covers 11 bases. The CDR3 length is 18 residues. With V trimmed by 7 bases and J by 1 base, 15 bases remained unmatched. CDR1 and CDR2 from the germline V gene are MNHEY and SVGEGT. CDR3 residues: CASTSKTPTSGNSYEQYF. The DNA of the CDR3 is TGTGCCAGCACTTCGAAAACTCCGACTAGCGGGAATTCCTACGAGCAGTACTTC.